This T cell receptor (beta chain) came from a study of blood T cell repertoires in COVID-19. Libraries were prepared by immunoSEQ multiplex PCR; TCRdb keeps only in-frame clonotypes and omits some of them. The table lists about 210,000 clones, 83% of them singletons. J lost 4 bases, V lost 3 bases, and 3 bases had no gene match. CDR3 size: 15 residues. Germline loops: CDR1 SGHNT, CDR2 YYREEE (reference sequence). This chain joins TRBV5-4 and TRBJ2-2; 10 nucleotides match TRBD1. The receptor comes from a woman aged 40 to 55 with active or convalescent COVID-19. Sequenced sample: peripheral blood. CDR3 sequence reads: CASSSGTGVTGELFF. The CDR3, as DNA: TGTGCCAGCAGCTCCGGGACAGGGGTCACCGGGGAGCTGTTTTTT.